The clone carrying this T cell receptor beta chain turned up a few times. What it recognizes is unknown. PBMCs, at least 7 million per sample, were isolated. The data originate from a study of blood T cells in healthy people across ages. Study-wide points: When one million T cells were used, diversity estimates were thought to be underestimates.

The ends lost 0 bases at V and 6 bases at J; junction bases unmatched: 7. CDR1 and CDR2 from the germline V gene are MGHRA and YSYEKL. The CDR3 covers 16 residues. Primers used in a second PCR of roughly 7 to 11 cycles were a sample-barcoded 5' primer and a J-beta primer mix. Each cDNA molecule, via a template-switch adaptor with 12 random nucleotides, was tagged. TCRdb fed the 5' RACE reads into MiXCR, producing one record per CDR3 protein. This sample yields 1.5 million to 1.8 million distinct CDR3 sequences, of which 35% to 45% are seen a single time; approximately 4% belongs to the top ten. V gene TRBV4-1 combines with J gene TRBJ2-7; 11 bases map to TRBD2. The TCR comes from a woman aged 18-29 years in good health. Sequenced input: blood. The CDR3 is CASSQDEGLAALEQYF. CDR3 DNA: TGCGCCAGCAGCCAAGATGAGGGACTAGCGGCACTCGAGCAGTACTTC.